The 15 T cell receptor beta chains reported below all come from one sample, sequenced in a study of OX40 agonist ivuxolimab in advanced cancers. Profiled with immunoSEQ multiplex PCR; TCRdb holds only in-frame clones, not every one. Here the sample spans 53,000 or so clones, more than 75% being singletons. Sequences were derived from CD4+ or CD8+ T cells sorted from blood, sampled in a trial of the OX40 agonist ivuxolimab. The receptors derive from an adult with an advanced solid tumor such as melanoma, head and neck, liver or kidney cancer.

This clone was counted a single time. This chain links TRBV5-1 with TRBJ2-7; no clear D. V dropped 2 bases and J dropped 3 bases, with 6 bases sitting between them. CDR1 and CDR2 (germline): SGHRS, YFSETQ. CDR3 length: 12 residues. CDR3 region: CASSFDGYEQYF. The CDR3 DNA is TGCGCCAGCAGCTTCGACGGCTACGAGCAGTACTTC.

V is TRBV30 and J is TRBJ1-1, with unresolved D. The V gene's germline CDR1 is GTSNPN and CDR2 SVGIG (reference sequence). V dropped 2 bases and J dropped 1 base, with 5 bases sitting between them. The CDR3 is 12 residues long. This CDR3 reads CAWSPGNTEAFF. The CDR3 nucleotides are TGTGCCTGGAGTCCGGGGAACACTGAAGCTTTCTTT.

V is TRBV11-3 and J is TRBJ1-1; the D is unclear. The germline V gene encodes CDR1 SGHNT and CDR2 YENEEA. V shed 5 bases and J shed 4 bases, with 11 bases lying between them. The CDR3 consists of 13 residues. Here the CDR3 DNA reads TGTGCCAGCAGCCGCGAAGAGGGCACTGAAGCTTTCTTT. Translating it yields CASSREEGTEAFF.

The J gene is TRBJ1-2, the V gene TRBV5-1; D is possibly TRBD1 (5 bases). The V gene's germline CDR1 is SGHRS and CDR2 YFSETQ. The CDR3 covers 16 residues. V was cut by 4 bases and J by 4 bases, with 20 bases left in between. The CDR3 nucleotides are TGCGCCAGCAGCCGCGGGACTCCAAGAGTGGGCTATGGCTACACCTTC. Protein product: CASSRGTPRVGYGYTF.

V gene TRBV10-2 combines with J gene TRBJ2-2, with 11 bases identical to TRBD1. J gave up 6 bases and V 2 bases, and 5 bases lay outside the gene matches. CDR3 length: 16 residues. Germline V gene data show CDR1 as WSHSY and CDR2 as SAAADI. CDR3 coding DNA: TGCGCCAGCAGTGAGGGACAGGGGGCTATTTCCGGGGAGCTGTTTTTT. Translation: CASSEGQGAISGELFF.

The rearrangement joins TRBV7-8 to TRBJ1-2; tentatively, D is TRBD1 (5 bases). Trimming took off 3 bases at V and 0 bases at J, with 11 bases between the two ends. The CDR3 totals 15 residues. Per germline, CDR1 SGHVS and CDR2 FQNEAQ. CDR3 DNA: TGTGCCAGCAGCTTGGGGGAGATAACTAACTATGGCTACACCTTC. Translation: CASSLGEITNYGYTF.

J is TRBJ2-3 and V is TRBV19; no clear D gene. Per germline, CDR1 LNHDA and CDR2 SQIVND (reference sequence). The CDR3 extends over 16 amino acids. The V and J ends lost 4 bases and 0 bases respectively, with 14 bases between them. CDR3 in amino acids: CASSKWTATSTDTQYF. CDR3 sequence (DNA): TGTGCCAGTAGTAAATGGACGGCCACTAGCACAGATACGCAGTATTTT.

The chain recombines TRBV28 with TRBJ1-5; TRBD1 agrees at 8 bases. The germline CDR1 and CDR2 sequences are MDHEN and SYDVKM. The CDR3 is 12 amino acids. Trimming took 7 bases from V and 11 from J; bases not matched to a gene: 7. The CDR3 region has the DNA TGTGCCAGCACCGACAGGGGTAGATCCCAGCATTTT. Encoded protein: CASTDRGRSQHF.

This clone was observed a few times. V gene TRBV30 combines with J gene TRBJ2-5; no reliable D call. The germline V gene encodes CDR1 GTSNPN and CDR2 SVGIG (reference sequence). This CDR3 region has 14 residues. Trimming removed 0 bases at V and 1 base at J, with 9 bases between. The CDR3 loop reads CAWSVLRIQETQYF. DNA of the CDR3: TGTGCCTGGAGTGTTTTGAGAATCCAAGAGACCCAGTACTTC.

This chain links TRBV9 with TRBJ1-1, with 10 bases that match TRBD1. Trimming at V came to 0 bases and at J to 8 bases, leaving 4 bases not matched to a gene. This CDR3 comprises 14 residues. Per germline, CDR1 SGDLS and CDR2 YYNGEE. CDR3 sequence (DNA): TGTGCCAGCAGCGTAGACGGGGGACAGGGGGAAGCTTTCTTT. This gives the protein CASSVDGGQGEAFF. Full variable domain (rest looked up from reference TRBV9 and TRBJ1-1): DSGVTQTPKHLITATGQRVTLRCSPRSGDLSVYWYQQSLDQGLQFLIQYYNGEERAKGNILERFSAQQFPDLHSELNLSSLELGDSALYFCASSVDGGQGEAFFGQGTRLTVV.

The chain has TRBV28 and TRBJ1-3; D gene uncertain. The V gene lost 5 bases and the J gene lost 0 bases, with 14 bases spanning the gap. CDR1 and CDR2 (germline): MDHEN, SYDVKM. This CDR3 has 16 residues. In DNA form, the CDR3 reads TGTGCCAGCAGTACCCCCGCGCCGATCTCTGGAAACACCATATATTTT. Translated, it gives CASSTPAPISGNTIYF.

This sequence joins TRBV6-4 and TRBJ2-2; 7 nucleotides agree with TRBD1. The CDR3 loop spans 14 amino acids. J was trimmed by 5 bases and V by 6 bases; bases with no gene match: 6. Germline V lookup: CDR1 MRHNA, CDR2 SNTAGT. For the CDR3, the DNA is TGTGCCAGCAGACAGGGGTCTGGAACCGGGGAGCTGTTTTTT. Its protein product is CASRQGSGTGELFF.

The rearrangement joins TRBV9 to TRBJ1-1; D call uncertain. V was pared by 0 bases and J by 3 bases, with 9 bases between. Germline V gives CDR1 SGDLS, CDR2 YYNGEE. The CDR3 has 14 residues. CDR3 bases: TGTGCCAGCAGCGTAGACACCACAGACACTGAAGCTTTCTTT. Translation gives CASSVDTTDTEAFF.

Here the CDR3 reads CAWSRQGYGYTF. CDR3 in DNA: TGTGCCTGGAGCAGACAGGGTTATGGCTACACCTTC. The chain links TRBV30 to TRBJ1-2; 7 bases map to TRBD1. Germline V CDR1 and CDR2: GTSNPN, SVGIG (reference sequence). The CDR3 contains 12 residues. J was trimmed by 5 bases and V by 3 bases; bases with no gene match: 3.

V gene TRBV2 combines with J gene TRBJ1-1, with D possibly TRBD1 on 6 matching bases. The germline V and J ends were trimmed by 6 bases and 0 bases, with 11 bases remaining between them. The CDR3 runs to 14 residues. CDR1 is SNHLY, CDR2 FYNNEI, per germline. The CDR3 protein is CASSVGTLNTEAFF. The DNA of the CDR3 is TGTGCCAGCAGCGTCGGGACATTGAACACTGAAGCTTTCTTT.